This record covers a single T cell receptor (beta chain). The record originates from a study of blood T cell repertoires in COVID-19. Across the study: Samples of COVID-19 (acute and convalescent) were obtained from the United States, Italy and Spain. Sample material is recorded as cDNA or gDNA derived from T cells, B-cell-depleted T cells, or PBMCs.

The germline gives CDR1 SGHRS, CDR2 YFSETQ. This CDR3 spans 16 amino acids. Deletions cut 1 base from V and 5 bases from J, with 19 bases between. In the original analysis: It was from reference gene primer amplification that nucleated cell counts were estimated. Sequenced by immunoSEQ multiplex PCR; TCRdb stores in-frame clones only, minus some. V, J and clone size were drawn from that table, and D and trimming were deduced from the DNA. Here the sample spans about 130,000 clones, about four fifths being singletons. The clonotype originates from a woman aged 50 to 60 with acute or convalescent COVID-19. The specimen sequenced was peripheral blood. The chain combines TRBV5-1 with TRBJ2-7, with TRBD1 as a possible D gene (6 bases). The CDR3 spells CASSLSTPSGEHEQYF. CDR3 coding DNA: TGCGCCAGCAGCTTGTCAACTCCGTCAGGGGAACACGAGCAGTACTTC. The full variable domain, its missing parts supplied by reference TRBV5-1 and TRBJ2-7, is KAGVTQTPRYLIKTRGQQVTLSCSPISGHRSVSWYQQTPGQGLQFLFEYFSETQRNKGNFPGRFSGRQFSNSRSEMNVSTLELGDSALYLCASSLSTPSGEHEQYFGPGTRLTVT.